This TCR beta chain derives from a study of T cells in tuberculosis. Study details: PBMC were archived before or within 7 days of starting treatment. Whole-study results and caveats: Active tuberculosis TCR-alpha repertoires lay closer to GMM-specific TCRs than IGRA-negative controls, suggesting clonal expansion.

Time point noted: new active TB diagnosis, blood taken before or within 7 days of starting treatment. TCRdb's table, derived via immunoSEQ multiplex PCR, lists solely in-frame clones and lacks some. The sample has around 33,000 clones, nearly 90% seen once. V shed 2 bases and J shed 6 bases, with 13 bases lying between them. Looked up from germline, CDR1 is MNHNS and CDR2 is SASEGT. The CDR3 is 15 amino acids. A word on this clone: The antigen remains undetermined.

Sequences were derived from PBMCs, sampled at tuberculosis diagnosis. This receptor was identified in an adult with tuberculosis. The chain uses TRBV6-1 and TRBJ1-4; D gene uncertain. As DNA, the CDR3 is TGTGCCAGCAGTGAAAAAGGGAGAATGGATGAAAAACTGTTTTTT. Translated, it gives CASSEKGRMDEKLFF.